Sequencing of this T cell receptor beta chain was carried out in a study of blood T cell repertoires in COVID-19. On this clone itself: Distinct nucleotide sequences in the sample also encode this CDR3.

TCRdb keeps only in-frame clones here, not all; method: immunoSEQ multiplex PCR. The sample lists 250,000 or so clones, roughly 88% seen once, with approximately 13% in the top ten. The CDR3 contains 15 residues. CDR1 and CDR2 (germline): LGHNA, YNFKEQ. V lost 1 base and J lost 4, with 13 bases in between. This clonotype originated in a man older than 75 with acute or convalescent COVID-19. The chain joins TRBV4-2 to TRBJ2-5; tentative D call: TRBD1 (7 bases). The sample was peripheral blood. The CDR3 region has the DNA TGTGCCAGCAGCCAAGGTGCAGGGGGAGGAGAGACCCAGTACTTC. This encodes CASSQGAGGGETQYF.